These T cell receptor beta chains were read from a single sample in a study of T cell responses to AZD1222 COVID-19 vaccine. TCRdb keeps only in-frame clones here, not all; method: immunoSEQ multiplex PCR. The sample lists fewer than 150,000 clones; roughly nine tenths were seen once. Sequencing used peripheral blood, obtained 28 days after the second AZD1222 dose. The source of these receptors is an adult who received the AZD1222 COVID-19 vaccine. The CDR3 runs from the conserved cysteine through the conserved F or W. D genes are given only for firm matches. Some rows mark clone size as missing; the rest say once, few, many or name a class of expanded clone.

D gene: TRBD1; J gene: TRBJ1-6; clone size: -; V gene: TRBV25-1; CDR3 DNA: TGTGCCAGCAGTGAAGACAGGGGATGGAATTCACCCCTCCACTTT; CDR3 protein: CASSEDRGWNSPLHF
D gene: TRBD1; J gene: TRBJ2-1; clone size: -; V gene: TRBV14; CDR3 DNA: TGTGCCAGCAGCCAAGATCCCTTGCCTACAGGGGGCTCGTATGAGCAGTTCTTC; CDR3 protein: CASSQDPLPTGGSYEQFF
D gene: TRBD1; J gene: TRBJ1-3; clone size: -; V gene: TRBV10-3; CDR3 DNA: TGTGCCATCAGGGACCCTGACAGGGGCTCTGGAAACACCATATATTTT; CDR3 protein: CAIRDPDRGSGNTIYF
D gene: -; J gene: TRBJ1-6; clone size: once; V gene: TRBV5-4; CDR3 DNA: TGTGCCAGCAGGGATTATGACAGTATATCACCCCTCCACTTT; CDR3 protein: CASRDYDSISPLHF
D gene: TRBD1; J gene: TRBJ1-1; clone size: -; V gene: TRBV7-2; CDR3 DNA: TGTGCCAGCAGCTTAGCGGGACAGGAGGAAGCTTTCTTT; CDR3 protein: CASSLAGQEEAFF
D gene: -; J gene: TRBJ1-1; clone size: -; V gene: TRBV28; CDR3 DNA: TGTGCCAGCAGTTTATGGAGGGCGGTCAACAGGGAAGCTTTCTTT; CDR3 protein: CASSLWRAVNREAFF
D gene: -; J gene: TRBJ2-3; clone size: -; V gene: TRBV30; CDR3 DNA: TGTGCCTGGAAGCTCGTAAGTGGTACGCAGTATTTT; CDR3 protein: CAWKLVSGTQYF
D gene: -; J gene: TRBJ1-1; clone size: -; V gene: TRBV2; CDR3 DNA: TGTGCCAGCAATCGGAATTTGAACACTGAAGCTTTCTTT; CDR3 protein: CASNRNLNTEAFF
D gene: TRBD1; J gene: TRBJ2-2; clone size: -; V gene: TRBV5-6; CDR3 DNA: TGTGCCAGCAGCGTGAGCTTGACAGGGGCCGGGGAGCTGTTTTTT; CDR3 protein: CASSVSLTGAGELFF
D gene: TRBD1; J gene: TRBJ1-2; clone size: -; V gene: TRBV11-1; CDR3 DNA: TGTGCCAGCAGCTTGAGCGACAGGGGGTATGGCTACACCTTC; CDR3 protein: CASSLSDRGYGYTF
D gene: -; J gene: TRBJ2-1; clone size: -; V gene: TRBV12-3/TRBV12-4; CDR3 DNA: TGTGCCAGCAGCCCGTCCGGGTTCGATGAGCAGTTCTTC; CDR3 protein: CASSPSGFDEQFF
D gene: TRBD1; J gene: TRBJ2-2; clone size: -; V gene: TRBV4-3; CDR3 DNA: TGCGCCAGCAGCCTCATCACAGGGGGAGTCGGGGAGCTGTTTTTT; CDR3 protein: CASSLITGGVGELFF